This TCR beta chain comes out of a study of blood T cell repertoires in COVID-19. Background on the study: Researchers got acute and convalescent COVID-19 samples from the United States, Italy and Spain.

Data came from immunoSEQ multiplex PCR; TCRdb stores just in-frame clones and leaves some out. The sample yields some 160,000 clones, about four fifths seen once. This clone was found a few times. The sequenced material came from peripheral blood. The TCR originated in an older man with active or convalescent COVID-19.

Here the CDR3 reads CASSLTGSTGELFF. CDR3 coding DNA: TGTGCCAGCAGCTTAACAGGGAGCACCGGGGAGCTGTTTTTT. The rearrangement uses TRBV7-3 and TRBJ2-2; maybe TRBD2 (5 bases). This CDR3 has 14 residues. V gave up 0 bases and J gave up 4 bases, with 6 bases separating them. Germline loops: CDR1 SGHTA, CDR2 FQGTGA.